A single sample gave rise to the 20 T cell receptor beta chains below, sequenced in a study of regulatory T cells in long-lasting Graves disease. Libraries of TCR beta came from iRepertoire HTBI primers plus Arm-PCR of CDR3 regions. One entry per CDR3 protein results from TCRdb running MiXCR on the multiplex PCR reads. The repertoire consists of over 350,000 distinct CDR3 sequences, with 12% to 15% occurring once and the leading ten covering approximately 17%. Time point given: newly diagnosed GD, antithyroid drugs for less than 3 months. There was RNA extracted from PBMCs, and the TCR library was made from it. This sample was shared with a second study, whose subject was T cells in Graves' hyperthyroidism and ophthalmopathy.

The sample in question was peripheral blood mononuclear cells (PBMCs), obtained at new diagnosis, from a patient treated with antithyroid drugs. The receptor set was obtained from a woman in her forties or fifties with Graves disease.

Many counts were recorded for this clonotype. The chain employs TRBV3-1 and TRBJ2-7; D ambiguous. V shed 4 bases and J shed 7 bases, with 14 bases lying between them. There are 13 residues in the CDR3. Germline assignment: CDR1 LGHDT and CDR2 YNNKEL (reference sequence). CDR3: CASSLRGGYEQYF. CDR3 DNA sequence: TGTGCCAGCAGCCTCCGCGGTGGGTATGAGCAGTACTTC.

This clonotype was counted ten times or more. DNA of the CDR3: TGTGCCAGCAGCTTAACGGCCAGCGGGAGAGTGTACGAGCAGTACTTC. Amino acids: CASSLTASGRVYEQYF. This sequence joins TRBV7-3 and TRBJ2-7; 8 nucleotides line up with TRBD2. This CDR3 has 16 residues. CDR1 and CDR2 (germline): SGHTA, FQGTGA. With 0 bases clipped from V and 4 bases from J, the junction kept 8 bases outside the gene matches.

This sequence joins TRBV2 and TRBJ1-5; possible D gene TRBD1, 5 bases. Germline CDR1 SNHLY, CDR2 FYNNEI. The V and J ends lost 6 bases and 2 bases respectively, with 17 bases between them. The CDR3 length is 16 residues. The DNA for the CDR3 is TGTGCCAGCAGATTTCGGGGGTATGGTGGCAATCAGCCCCAGCATTTT. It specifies CASRFRGYGGNQPQHF.

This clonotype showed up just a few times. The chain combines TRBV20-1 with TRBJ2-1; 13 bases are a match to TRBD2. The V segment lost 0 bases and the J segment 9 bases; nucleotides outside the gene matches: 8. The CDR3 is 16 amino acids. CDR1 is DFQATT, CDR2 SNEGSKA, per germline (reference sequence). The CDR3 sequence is CSARDAGLAGVGEQFF. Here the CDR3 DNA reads TGCAGTGCTAGAGATGCCGGACTAGCGGGAGTGGGTGAGCAGTTCTTC.

CDR3 DNA sequence: TGCAGCGTTGAAGACAACGCGCTCGTCCTGACTTTC. It is translated as CSVEDNALVLTF. This chain links TRBV29-1 with TRBJ2-6; D ambiguous. Germline assignment: CDR1 SQVTM and CDR2 ANQGSEA. Trimming took off 0 bases at V and 12 bases at J, with 9 bases between the two ends. The CDR3 is made up of 12 amino acids.

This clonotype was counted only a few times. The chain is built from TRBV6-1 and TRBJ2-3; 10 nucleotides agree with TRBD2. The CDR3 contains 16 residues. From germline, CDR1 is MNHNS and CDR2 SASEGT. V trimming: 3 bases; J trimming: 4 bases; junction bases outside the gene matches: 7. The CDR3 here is CASSEASGSSADTQYF. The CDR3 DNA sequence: TGTGCCAGCAGTGAGGCTAGCGGGAGTTCCGCAGATACGCAGTATTTT.

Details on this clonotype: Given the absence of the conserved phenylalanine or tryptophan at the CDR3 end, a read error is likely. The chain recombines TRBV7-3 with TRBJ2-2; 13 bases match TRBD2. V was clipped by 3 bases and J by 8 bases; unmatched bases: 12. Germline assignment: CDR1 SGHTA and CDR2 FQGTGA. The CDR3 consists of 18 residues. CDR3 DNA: TGTGCCAGCAGCTTTGACGGCAGGACTAGCGGGAGTCCGGGGGAGCTGTTTTCT. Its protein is CASSFDGRTSGSPGELFS.

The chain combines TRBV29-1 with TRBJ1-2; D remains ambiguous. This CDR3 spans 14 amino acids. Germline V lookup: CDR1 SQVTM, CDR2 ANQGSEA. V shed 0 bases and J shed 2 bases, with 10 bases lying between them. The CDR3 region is CSVEDPPGNYGYTF. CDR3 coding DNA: TGCAGCGTTGAAGATCCGCCAGGCAACTATGGCTACACCTTC.

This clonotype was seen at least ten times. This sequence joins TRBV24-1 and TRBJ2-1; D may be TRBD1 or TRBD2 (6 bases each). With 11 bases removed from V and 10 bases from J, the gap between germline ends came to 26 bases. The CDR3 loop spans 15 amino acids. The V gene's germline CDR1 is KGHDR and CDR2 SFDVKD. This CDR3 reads CASAGSVGGIVEQFF. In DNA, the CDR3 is TGTGCCAGCGCTGGGTCGGTCGGGGGCATCGTGGAGCAGTTCTTC.

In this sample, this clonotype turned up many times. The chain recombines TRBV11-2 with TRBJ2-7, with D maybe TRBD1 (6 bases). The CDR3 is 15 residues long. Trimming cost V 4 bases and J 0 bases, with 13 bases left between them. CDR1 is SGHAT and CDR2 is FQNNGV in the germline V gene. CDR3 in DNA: TGTGCCAGCAGCTGGATTCAGGGGAGCTCCTACGAGCAGTACTTC. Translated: CASSWIQGSSYEQYF.

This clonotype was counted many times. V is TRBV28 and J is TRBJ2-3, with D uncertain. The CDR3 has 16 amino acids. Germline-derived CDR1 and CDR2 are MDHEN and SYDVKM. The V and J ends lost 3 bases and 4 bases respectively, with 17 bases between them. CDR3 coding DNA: TGTGCCAGCAGTTTTAATCGTTGGAAGGTCGCAGATACGCAGTATTTT. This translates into CASSFNRWKVADTQYF.

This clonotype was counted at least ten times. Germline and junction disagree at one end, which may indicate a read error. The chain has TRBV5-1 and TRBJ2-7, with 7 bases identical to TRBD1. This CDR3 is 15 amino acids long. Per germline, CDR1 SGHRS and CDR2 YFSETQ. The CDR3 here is CASSLEQGSSYEQYF. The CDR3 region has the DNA TGTGCCAGCAGCTTAGAACAGGGGTCCTCCTACGAGCAGTACTTC. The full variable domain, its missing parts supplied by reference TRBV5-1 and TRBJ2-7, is KAGVTQTPRYLIKTRGQQVTLSCSPISGHRSVSWYQQTPGQGLQFLFEYFSETQRNKGNFPGRFSGRQFSNSRSEMNVSTLELGDSALYLCASSLEQGSSYEQYFGPGTRLTVT.

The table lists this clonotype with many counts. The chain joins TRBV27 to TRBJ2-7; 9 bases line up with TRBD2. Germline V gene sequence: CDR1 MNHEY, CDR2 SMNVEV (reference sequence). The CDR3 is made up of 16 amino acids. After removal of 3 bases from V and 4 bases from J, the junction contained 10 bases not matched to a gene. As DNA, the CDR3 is TGTGCCAGCAGTTTTATGGGCGGGACTAGCAGGTACGAGCAGTACTTC. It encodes CASSFMGGTSRYEQYF.

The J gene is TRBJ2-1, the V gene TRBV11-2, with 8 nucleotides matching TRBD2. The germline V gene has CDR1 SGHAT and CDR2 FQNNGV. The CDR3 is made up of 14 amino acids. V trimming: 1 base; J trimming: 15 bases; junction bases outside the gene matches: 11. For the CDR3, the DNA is TGTGCCAGCAGCTTAGGGAGCGGGGGTCCCTTGTGGTTCTTC. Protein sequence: CASSLGSGGPLWFF.

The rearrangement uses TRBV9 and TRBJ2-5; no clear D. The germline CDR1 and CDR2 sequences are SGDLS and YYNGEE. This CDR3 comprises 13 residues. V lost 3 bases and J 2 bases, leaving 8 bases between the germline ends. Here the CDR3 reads CASSAQLQETQYF. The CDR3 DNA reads TGTGCCAGCAGCGCCCAGCTTCAAGAGACCCAGTACTTC.

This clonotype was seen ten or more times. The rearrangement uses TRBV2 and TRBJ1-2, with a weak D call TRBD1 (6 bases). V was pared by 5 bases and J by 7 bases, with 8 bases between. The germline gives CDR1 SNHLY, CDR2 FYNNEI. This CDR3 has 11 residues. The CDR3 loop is CASSHRVGYTF. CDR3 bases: TGTGCCAGCAGTCACAGGGTTGGCTACACCTTC.

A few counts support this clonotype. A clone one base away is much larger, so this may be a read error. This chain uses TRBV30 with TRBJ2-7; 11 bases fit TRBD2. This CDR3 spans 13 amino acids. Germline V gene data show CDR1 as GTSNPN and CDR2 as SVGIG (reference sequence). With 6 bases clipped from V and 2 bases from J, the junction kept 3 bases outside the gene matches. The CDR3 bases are TGTGCCTGCAGACTAGCGGGGCCCTACGAGCAGTACTTC. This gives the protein CACRLAGPYEQYF.

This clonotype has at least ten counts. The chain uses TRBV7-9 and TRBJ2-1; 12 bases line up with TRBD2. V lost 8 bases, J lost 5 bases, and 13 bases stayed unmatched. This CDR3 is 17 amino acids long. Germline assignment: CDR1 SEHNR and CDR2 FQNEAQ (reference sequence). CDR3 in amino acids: CASFQRALAGGDNEQFF. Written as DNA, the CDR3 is TGTGCCAGCTTCCAGAGGGCCCTAGCGGGAGGGGACAATGAGCAGTTCTTC.

Written as DNA, the CDR3 is TGTGCCACACGACAGGGGGCAGGCACTGAAGCTTTCTTT. This sequence encodes CATRQGAGTEAFF. J is TRBJ1-1 and V is TRBV24-1, with 10 bases aligning to TRBD1. This CDR3 has 13 amino acids. The trim removed 10 bases at V and 4 bases at J, leaving 5 bases unmatched. Germline V lookup: CDR1 KGHDR, CDR2 SFDVKD.

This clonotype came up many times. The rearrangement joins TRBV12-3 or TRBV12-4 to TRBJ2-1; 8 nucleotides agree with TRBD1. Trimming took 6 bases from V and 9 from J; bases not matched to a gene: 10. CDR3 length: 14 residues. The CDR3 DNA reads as TGTGCCAGCAGGGTCCCCGGACAGGGCGGTGAGCAGTTCTTC. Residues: CASRVPGQGGEQFF.